A single sample is the source of the 4 T cell receptor beta chains below, sequenced in a study of radiation and T cells in renal cell carcinoma. The protocol was immunoSEQ multiplex PCR, while the TCRdb copy is restricted to in-frame clones and leaves out a portion. Of 15,000 to 20,000 clones in the sample, around 66% were seen once. As for treatment: 15 Gy SBRT to primary tumor, nephrectomy 4 weeks later. The source material was tumor tissue, sampled from a patient whose treatment included radiotherapy and nephrectomy. The source of these receptors is a woman aged 70-85 years with renal cell carcinoma.

Notes on this clone: This sequence is one base from a far larger clone and is likely a read error. The rearrangement joins TRBV5-6 to TRBJ2-7; 14 positions match TRBD2. CDR1 is SGHDT and CDR2 is YYEEEE in the germline V gene. V shed 3 bases, J shed 9 bases, and the junction held 11 bases outside the gene matches. The length of the CDR3 is 16 residues. The CDR3 nucleotides are TGTGCCAGCAGCTCAGAACCGGGACTAGCGGGAGCTCTGCAGTACTTC. Translating gives CASSSEPGLAGALQYF. Looking up the rest from reference TRBV5-6 and TRBJ2-7 gives the full variable domain: DAGVTQSPTHLIKTRGQQVTLRCSPKSGHDTVSWYQQALGQGPQFIFQYYEEEERQRGNFPDRFSGHQFPNYSSELNVNALLLGDSALYLCASSSEPGLAGALQYFGPGTRLTVT.

This clone was seen more than once but under ten times. This chain joins TRBV4-3 and TRBJ2-5; 9 nucleotides align to TRBD1. Looked up from germline, CDR1 is LGHNA and CDR2 is YSLEER. The CDR3 consists of 15 residues. The V and J ends lost 1 base and 5 bases, in that order; junction bases with no gene match: 5. The DNA for the CDR3 is TGCGCCAGCAGCCAAGCGACAGGGGGTTGGGAGACCCAGTACTTC. As protein: CASSQATGGWETQYF.

The count of this clone is one. The chain is built from TRBV9 and TRBJ2-3, with no clear D. Between the trimmed V and J ends, which lost 0 bases and 2 bases, there was a span of 10 bases. This CDR3 has 15 amino acids. Germline V gives CDR1 SGDLS, CDR2 YYNGEE. CDR3 protein: CASSVAGVNTDTQYF. The CDR3 DNA sequence: TGTGCCAGCAGCGTAGCTGGAGTAAACACAGATACGCAGTATTTT.

This chain joins TRBV6-1 and TRBJ2-2; 8 nucleotides match TRBD2. The CDR3 consists of 15 residues. V lost 6 bases and J lost 5; bases outside the gene matches: 8. The germline CDR1 and CDR2 sequences are MNHNS and SASEGT. CDR3 DNA sequence: TGTGCCAGCAGGGCCGGGACTAGGAGGACCGGGGAGCTGTTTTTT. Encoded protein: CASRAGTRRTGELFF.